Below are 11 T cell receptor beta chains sequenced from a single sample in a study of prognosis after radiotherapy for stage I lung cancer. Genomic DNA provided the template from which TCR beta CDR3 was amplified by two-round multiplex PCR. Primers specific to each TRBV and TRBJ gene were used in first-round PCR. TCRdb recomputed calls from the multiplex PCR reads with MiXCR, one row per CDR3 protein. The repertoire holds around 20,000 distinct CDR3 sequences, with roughly 46% as singletons. The material was PBMCs, obtained before or after stereotactic body radiation therapy (not recorded which). The receptor set was obtained from a donor over 45 with non-small cell lung cancer.

On this clonotype: One end of the junction does not line up with germline, which may come from a read error. This chain links TRBV9 with TRBJ1-5; TRBD1 might be the D (5 bases). CDR1 is SGDLS, CDR2 YYNGEE, per germline. CDR3 length: 13 residues. CDR3: CATSGQVGQPQHF. For the CDR3, the DNA is TGTGCCACCAGCGGACAAGTCGGTCAGCCCCAGCATTTT.

This chain connects TRBV6-2 or TRBV6-3 to TRBJ2-7, with TRBD2 as a possible D gene (6 bases). The CDR3 length is 18 residues. Trimming removed 5 bases at V and 3 bases at J, with 26 bases between. CDR1 and CDR2 (germline): MNHEY, SVGEGT. The CDR3 region is CASSIFRRGPTGVYEQYF. The CDR3 DNA follows: TGTGCCAGCAGTATCTTCCGGAGGGGACCGACGGGGGTCTACGAGCAGTACTTC.

This clonotype showed up many times. The chain is built from TRBV5-1 and TRBJ2-3; TRBD2 matches 14 bases. V lost 4 bases to trimming and J lost 2 bases; unmatched junction nucleotides: 3. The CDR3 has 16 amino acids. Germline CDR1 SGHRS, CDR2 YFSETQ. This CDR3 is CASSGGLAGDTDTQYF. The CDR3 DNA follows: TGCGCCAGCAGCGGGGGACTAGCGGGAGACACAGATACGCAGTATTTT. Full variable domain (outside the CDR3, taken from reference TRBV5-1 and TRBJ2-3): KAGVTQTPRYLIKTRGQQVTLSCSPISGHRSVSWYQQTPGQGLQFLFEYFSETQRNKGNFPGRFSGRQFSNSRSEMNVSTLELGDSALYLCASSGGLAGDTDTQYFGPGTRLTVL.

The chain couples TRBV20-1 to TRBJ2-3, with 11 bases that match TRBD2. The CDR3 sequence is 16 residues long. In germline, CDR1 is DFQATT, CDR2 SNEGSKA (reference sequence). The J segment lost 1 base and the V segment lost 2 bases, leaving 5 bases of the junction unmatched. As DNA, the CDR3 is TGCAGTGCTAGACGACTAGCGGGACGAGGCACAGATACGCAGTATTTT. It translates to CSARRLAGRGTDTQYF.

This clonotype was detected only once. V and J are TRBV5-1 and TRBJ2-1; unclear D gene. The CDR3 is 15 amino acids. V shed 6 bases and J shed 5 bases, with 18 bases lying between them. Germline V CDR1 and CDR2: SGHRS, YFSETQ. In DNA form, the CDR3 reads TGCGCCAGCACCCTCTTGGTACCCGGCGACAATGAGCAGTTCTTC. This gives the protein CASTLLVPGDNEQFF.

Judged by abundance, this clonotype is medium-sized (0.01 to 0.1%). The rearrangement joins TRBV7-9 to TRBJ2-3; weak D call: TRBD2 (5 bases). This CDR3 has 13 residues. Germline CDR1 and CDR2: SEHNR and FQNEAQ (reference sequence). V lost 1 base, J lost 8 bases, and 10 bases lay in between. CDR3 loop: CASSLDEGSTQYF. DNA of the CDR3: TGTGCCAGCAGCTTAGATGAGGGCTCTACGCAGTATTTT.

This clonotype was recorded at least ten times. The chain is built from TRBV2 and TRBJ2-5; TRBD1 aligns across 9 bases. The CDR3 has 13 residues. Germline values: CDR1 SNHLY, CDR2 FYNNEI. Losses at the gene ends were 6 bases for V and 4 bases for J; bases not matched to a gene: 3. Written as DNA, the CDR3 is TGTGCCAGCAGCAGGGACAGGGCAGAGACCCAGTACTTC. Protein product: CASSRDRAETQYF.

The table lists this clonotype with many counts. Sequence at one end of the junction differs from germline and may be a read error. This chain uses TRBV5-1 with TRBJ1-2, with D unresolved. This CDR3 is built from 15 residues. Germline V lookup: CDR1 SGHRS, CDR2 YFSETQ. CDR3 sequence reads: CASSLGGSWLYGYAF. CDR3 nucleotides: TGCGCCAGCAGCCTCGGAGGCTCCTGGCTCTATGGCTACGCCTTC.

This clonotype is classed as medium-sized (0.01 to 0.1%). The chain carries TRBV11-3 and TRBJ2-7, with D maybe TRBD1 (5 bases). Looked up from germline, CDR1 is SGHNT and CDR2 is YENEEA. The CDR3 loop spans 14 amino acids. Deletions cut 1 base from V and 3 bases from J, with 10 bases between. CDR3: CASSLGPGLYEQYF. The CDR3 DNA follows: TGTGCCAGCAGCTTAGGCCCAGGGCTCTACGAGCAGTACTTC.

In its sample, this clonotype was seen a few times. This sequence is one base from a far larger clone and is likely a read error. The CDR3 region is CASSLLQGSGYTF. For the CDR3, the DNA is TGTGCCAGCAGTCTCCTACAGGGCTCTGGCTACACCTTC. This sequence joins TRBV6-8 and TRBJ1-2; TRBD1 might be the D (6 bases). Trimming cost V 5 bases and J 7 bases, with 14 bases left between them. This CDR3 is 13 amino acids long. In germline, CDR1 is MNHGY, CDR2 SAAAGT.

The chain links TRBV4-1 to TRBJ2-7; 7 bases line up with TRBD1. V trimming: 4 bases; J trimming: 3 bases; junction bases outside the gene matches: 3. This CDR3 has 13 amino acids. In germline, CDR1 is MGHRA, CDR2 YSYEKL. CDR3 nucleotide sequence: TGCGCCAGCAGCCTGGGGACAGACTACGAGCAGTACTTC. This translates into CASSLGTDYEQYF.